The 8 T cell receptor beta chains below all came from one sample that was sequenced in a study of T cells in Graves' hyperthyroidism and ophthalmopathy. Amplified TCR beta CDR3 regions derived from RNA transcripts. Researchers ran a first-round RT-PCR on the TCR CDR3 using the HTBI primer set. TCRdb fed the multiplex PCR reads into MiXCR, producing one record per CDR3 protein. The data hold 500,000 to 650,000 distinct CDR3 sequences, with roughly 15% observed a single time. Sequenced sample: blood. Receptor source: a woman in her thirties or forties with Graves' hyperthyroidism.

This clonotype was recorded a few times. V usage is TRBV12-3 or TRBV12-4 and J usage is TRBJ1-2, with D possibly matching TRBD1 (5 bases). This CDR3 has 13 residues. V was trimmed by 2 bases and J by 5 bases, leaving 9 bases between them. In DNA, the CDR3 is TGTGCCAGCAGTTTACGGGGGAGGTATGGCTACACCTTC. It translates to CASSLRGRYGYTF.

This clonotype was seen ten or more times. The rearrangement links TRBV28 to TRBJ1-1; 7 nucleotides line up with TRBD1. The CDR3 totals 13 residues. Germline V gene data show CDR1 as MDHEN and CDR2 as SYDVKM. The junction had 6 bases not matched to a gene; V was cut back by 7 bases and J by 4 bases. The DNA of the CDR3 is TGTGCCAGCAAGCTACAGGGGTTCACTGAAGCTTTCTTT. This translates into CASKLQGFTEAFF.

This clonotype was picked up a small number of times. The rearrangement links TRBV19 to TRBJ1-2, with D maybe TRBD1 (5 bases). Germline-derived CDR1 and CDR2 are LNHDA and SQIVND (reference sequence). V was pared by 4 bases and J by 0 bases, with 9 bases between. The CDR3 is 14 amino acids. The CDR3 nucleotides read TGTGCCAGTAGTAGACAGTCAGCTAACTATGGCTACACCTTC. Protein product: CASSRQSANYGYTF.

This clonotype was observed once. As DNA, the CDR3 is TGTGCCAGCAGTCATCAGCGGGAGGCCACAGATACGCAGTATTTT. This translates into CASSHQREATDTQYF. This chain connects TRBV28 to TRBJ2-3; 9 positions agree with TRBD2. V gave up 5 bases and J gave up 2 bases; unmatched junction bases: 5. Germline V gene data show CDR1 as MDHEN and CDR2 as SYDVKM. The CDR3 extends over 15 amino acids. Combining the CDR3 with reference TRBV28 and TRBJ2-3 gives the whole variable domain DVKVTQSSRYLVKRTGEKVFLECVQDMDHENMFWYRQDPGLGLRLIYFSYDVKMKEKGDIPEGYSVSREKKERFSLILESASTNQTSMYLCASSHQREATDTQYFGPGTRLTVL.

There are many counts of this clonotype. V usage is TRBV11-2 and J usage is TRBJ2-3; TRBD1 or TRBD2 may be the D gene (5 bases each). The germline gives CDR1 SGHAT, CDR2 FQNNGV. Trimming shortened V by 5 bases and J by 0 bases, and 21 bases separated the two germline ends. This CDR3 comprises 18 residues. The CDR3 region is CASSGGRGIRASTDTQYF. Written as DNA, the CDR3 is TGTGCCAGCAGCGGAGGTCGGGGCATAAGGGCGAGCACAGATACGCAGTATTTT. The whole variable domain, filled in from reference TRBV11-2 and TRBJ2-3, reads EAGVAQSPRYKIIEKRQSVAFWCNPISGHATLYWYQQILGQGPKLLIQFQNNGVVDDSQLPKDRFSAERLKGVDSTLKIQPAKLEDSAVYLCASSGGRGIRASTDTQYFGPGTRLTVL.

This clonotype has a count of ten or more. The chain employs TRBV30 and TRBJ2-3; 14 positions agree with TRBD2. This CDR3 region has 16 residues. Germline V lookup: CDR1 GTSNPN, CDR2 SVGIG (reference sequence). The trim removed 2 bases at V and 6 bases at J, leaving 7 bases unmatched. The CDR3 coding sequence is TGTGCCTGGAGTCCGGGACTAGCGGGAGCGGGGGATACGCAGTATTTT. It codes for CAWSPGLAGAGDTQYF.

The sample holds many counts of this clonotype. The V call is TRBV11-2, the J call TRBJ2-7, with D perhaps TRBD2 (6 bases). The germline V gene has CDR1 SGHAT and CDR2 FQNNGV. V dropped 1 base and J dropped 6 bases, with 16 bases sitting between them. The CDR3 totals 15 residues. CDR3 DNA sequence: TGTGCCAGCAGCTTAGGGATAGCTGGGGACTCCGAGCAGTACTTC. This codes for CASSLGIAGDSEQYF.

This clonotype occurred many times. The CDR3 region is CASKEFRGSSSYNEQFF. The CDR3 DNA is TGTGCCAGCAAGGAGTTCCGCGGTTCAAGCTCCTACAATGAGCAGTTCTTC. The chain recombines TRBV28 with TRBJ2-1; the D is unclear. This CDR3 spans 17 amino acids. The V gene lost 7 bases and the J gene lost 0 bases, with 19 bases spanning the gap. CDR1 is MDHEN, CDR2 SYDVKM, per germline.